The T cell receptor beta chain described here comes from a study of regulatory T cells in long-lasting Graves disease. The CDR3 runs 14 residues. Per the germline V gene, CDR1 is MDHEN and CDR2 is SYDVKM. Trimming stripped 4 bases from V and 0 bases from J, with 9 bases between. Relying on iRepertoire HTBI primers and Arm-PCR of CDR3 regions, the team built TCR beta libraries. In TCRdb, the multiplex PCR reads were re-called with MiXCR into one record per CDR3 protein. This sample yields 360,000 or so distinct CDR3 sequences, of which 15% to 20% are seen a single time; 20% to 25% belongs to the top ten. Stated time point: newly diagnosed GD, antithyroid drugs for less than 3 months. After RNA was extracted from PBMCs, the TCR library was made from it. This clonotype showed up just a few times. These data are also associated with another study on T cells in Graves' hyperthyroidism and ophthalmopathy.

This clonotype was sampled from a woman aged 18-29 years with Graves disease. The rearrangement links TRBV28 to TRBJ1-1; D ambiguous. The sample was peripheral blood mononuclear cells (PBMCs), taken at new diagnosis, from a patient treated with antithyroid drugs. The CDR3 region is CASSSWRVNTEAFF. CDR3 sequence (DNA): TGTGCCAGCAGTTCTTGGCGAGTGAACACTGAAGCTTTCTTT.